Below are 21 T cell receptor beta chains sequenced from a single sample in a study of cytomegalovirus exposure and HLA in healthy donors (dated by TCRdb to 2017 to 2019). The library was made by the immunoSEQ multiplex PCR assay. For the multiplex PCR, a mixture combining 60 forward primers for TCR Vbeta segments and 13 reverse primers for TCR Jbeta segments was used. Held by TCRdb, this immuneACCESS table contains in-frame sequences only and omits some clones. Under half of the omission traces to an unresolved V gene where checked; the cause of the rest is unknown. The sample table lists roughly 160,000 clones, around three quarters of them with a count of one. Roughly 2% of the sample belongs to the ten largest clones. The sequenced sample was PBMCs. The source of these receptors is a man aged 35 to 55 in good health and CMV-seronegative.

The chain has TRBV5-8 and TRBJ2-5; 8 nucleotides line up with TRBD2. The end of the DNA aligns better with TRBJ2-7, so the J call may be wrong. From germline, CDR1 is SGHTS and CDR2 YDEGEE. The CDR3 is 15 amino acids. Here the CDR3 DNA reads TGTGCCAGCAGCTTGGGCGGGAGGACTAGCTACGAGCAGTACTTC. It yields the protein CASSLGGRTSYEQYF.

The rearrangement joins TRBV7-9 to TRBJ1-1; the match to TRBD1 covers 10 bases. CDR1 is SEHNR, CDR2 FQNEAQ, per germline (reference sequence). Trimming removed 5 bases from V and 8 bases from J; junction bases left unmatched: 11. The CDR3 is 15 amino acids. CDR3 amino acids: CASSPRDRGYSEAFF. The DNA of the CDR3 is TGTGCCAGCAGCCCGAGGGACAGGGGCTATTCGGAAGCTTTCTTT.

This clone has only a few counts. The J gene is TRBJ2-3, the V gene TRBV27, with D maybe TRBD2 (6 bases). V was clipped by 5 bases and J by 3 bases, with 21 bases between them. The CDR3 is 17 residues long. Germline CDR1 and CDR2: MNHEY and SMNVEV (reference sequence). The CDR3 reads CASSHRGKGPGTDTQYF. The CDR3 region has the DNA TGTGCCAGCAGTCACCGGGGGAAGGGACCGGGAACAGATACGCAGTATTTT.

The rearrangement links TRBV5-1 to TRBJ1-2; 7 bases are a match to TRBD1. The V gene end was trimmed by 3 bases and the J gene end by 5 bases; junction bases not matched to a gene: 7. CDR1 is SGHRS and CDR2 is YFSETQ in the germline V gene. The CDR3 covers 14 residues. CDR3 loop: CASSSTGTSYGYTF. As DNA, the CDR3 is TGCGCCAGCAGCTCGACAGGGACCTCATATGGCTACACCTTC.

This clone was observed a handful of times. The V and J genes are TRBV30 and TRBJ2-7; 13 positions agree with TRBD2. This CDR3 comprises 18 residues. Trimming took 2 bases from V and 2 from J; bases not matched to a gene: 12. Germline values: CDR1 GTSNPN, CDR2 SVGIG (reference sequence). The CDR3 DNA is TGTGCCTGGAGTCCCTTTATCCCGGGACTAGCGGGGCCCTACGAGCAGTACTTC. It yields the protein CAWSPFIPGLAGPYEQYF.

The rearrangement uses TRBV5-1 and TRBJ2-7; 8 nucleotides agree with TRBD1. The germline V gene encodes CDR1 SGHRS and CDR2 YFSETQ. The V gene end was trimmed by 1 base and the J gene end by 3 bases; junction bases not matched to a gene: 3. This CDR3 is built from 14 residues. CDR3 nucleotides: TGCGCCAGCAGCTTGCTCGGGACAGGCTACGAGCAGTACTTC. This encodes CASSLLGTGYEQYF. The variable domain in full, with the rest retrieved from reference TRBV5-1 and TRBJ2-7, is KAGVTQTPRYLIKTRGQQVTLSCSPISGHRSVSWYQQTPGQGLQFLFEYFSETQRNKGNFPGRFSGRQFSNSRSEMNVSTLELGDSALYLCASSLLGTGYEQYFGPGTRLTVT.

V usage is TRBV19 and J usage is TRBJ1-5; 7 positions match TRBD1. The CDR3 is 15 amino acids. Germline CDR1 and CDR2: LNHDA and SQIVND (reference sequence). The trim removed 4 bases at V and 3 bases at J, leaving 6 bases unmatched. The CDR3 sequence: CASSTLDRPNQPQHF. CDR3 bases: TGTGCCAGTAGTACCTTGGACAGGCCCAATCAGCCCCAGCATTTT.

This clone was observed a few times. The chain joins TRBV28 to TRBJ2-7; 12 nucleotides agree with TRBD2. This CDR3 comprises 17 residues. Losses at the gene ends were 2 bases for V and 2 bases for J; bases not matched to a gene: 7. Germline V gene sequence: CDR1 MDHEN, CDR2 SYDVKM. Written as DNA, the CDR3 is TGTGCCAGCAGTTTAGACCTAGCGGGAGGGCTGGCCTACGAGCAGTACTTC. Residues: CASSLDLAGGLAYEQYF.

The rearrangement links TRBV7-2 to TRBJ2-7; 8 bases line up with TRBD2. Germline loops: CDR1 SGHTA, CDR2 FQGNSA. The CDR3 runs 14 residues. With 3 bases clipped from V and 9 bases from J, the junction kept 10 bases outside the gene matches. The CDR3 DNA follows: TGTGCCAGCAGCTTCCGAGGAGCGGGAGAGTGGCAGTACTTC. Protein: CASSFRGAGEWQYF.

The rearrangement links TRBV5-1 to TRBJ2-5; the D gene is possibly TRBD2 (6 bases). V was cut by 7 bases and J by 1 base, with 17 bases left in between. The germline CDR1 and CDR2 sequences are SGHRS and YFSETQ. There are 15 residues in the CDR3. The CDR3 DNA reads TGCGCCAGCCGTCTTAGGGAAGCGGGCCAAGAGACCCAGTACTTC. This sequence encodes CASRLREAGQETQYF.

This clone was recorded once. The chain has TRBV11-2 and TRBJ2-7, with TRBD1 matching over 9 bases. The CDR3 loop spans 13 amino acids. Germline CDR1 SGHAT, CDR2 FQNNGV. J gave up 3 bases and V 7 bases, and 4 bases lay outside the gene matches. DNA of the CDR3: TGTGCCAGCACCCCGACAGGGGGCTACGAGCAGTACTTC. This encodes CASTPTGGYEQYF.

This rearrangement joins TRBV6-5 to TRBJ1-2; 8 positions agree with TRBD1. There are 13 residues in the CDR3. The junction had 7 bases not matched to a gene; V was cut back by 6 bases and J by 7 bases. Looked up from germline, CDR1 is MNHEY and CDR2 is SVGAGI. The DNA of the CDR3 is TGTGCCAGCAGGTCGACAGGGGAGCTTGGCTACACCTTC. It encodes CASRSTGELGYTF.

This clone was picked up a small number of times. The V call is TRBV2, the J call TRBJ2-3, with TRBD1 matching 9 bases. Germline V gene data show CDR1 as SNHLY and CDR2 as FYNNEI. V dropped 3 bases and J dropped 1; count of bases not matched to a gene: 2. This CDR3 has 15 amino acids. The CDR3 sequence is CASSDRTGGTDTQYF. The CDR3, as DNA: TGTGCCAGCAGTGACCGGACAGGGGGCACAGATACGCAGTATTTT.

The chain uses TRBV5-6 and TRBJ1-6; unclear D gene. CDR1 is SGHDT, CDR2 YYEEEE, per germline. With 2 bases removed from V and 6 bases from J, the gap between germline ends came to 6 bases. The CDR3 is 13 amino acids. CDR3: CASSFRSNSPLHF. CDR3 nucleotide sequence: TGTGCCAGCAGCTTCCGGTCTAATTCACCCCTCCACTTT. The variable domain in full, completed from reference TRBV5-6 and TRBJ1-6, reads DAGVTQSPTHLIKTRGQQVTLRCSPKSGHDTVSWYQQALGQGPQFIFQYYEEEERQRGNFPDRFSGHQFPNYSSELNVNALLLGDSALYLCASSFRSNSPLHFGNGTRLTVT.

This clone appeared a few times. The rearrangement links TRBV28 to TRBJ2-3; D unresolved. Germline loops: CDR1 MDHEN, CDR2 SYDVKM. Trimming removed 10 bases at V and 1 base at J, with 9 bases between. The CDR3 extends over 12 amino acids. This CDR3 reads CATVSGTDTQYF. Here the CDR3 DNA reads TGTGCCACCGTGTCTGGCACAGATACGCAGTATTTT. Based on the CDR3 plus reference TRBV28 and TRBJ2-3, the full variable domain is DVKVTQSSRYLVKRTGEKVFLECVQDMDHENMFWYRQDPGLGLRLIYFSYDVKMKEKGDIPEGYSVSREKKERFSLILESASTNQTSMYLCATVSGTDTQYFGPGTRLTVL.

The CDR3 here is CASSARREGAYNEQFF. The DNA of the CDR3 is TGTGCCAGCAGCGCGAGACGGGAGGGAGCCTACAATGAGCAGTTCTTC. The rearrangement links TRBV9 to TRBJ2-1, with 8 positions matching TRBD2. V dropped 3 bases and J dropped 2; count of bases not matched to a gene: 7. CDR1 SGDLS and CDR2 YYNGEE come from the germline V gene. The CDR3 is 16 amino acids.

The CDR3 sequence: CASSEGTNNQPQHF. The CDR3, as DNA: TGTGCCAGCAGTGAAGGGACAAACAATCAGCCCCAGCATTTT. This chain uses TRBV6-1 with TRBJ1-5; a weak D match, TRBD1 (5 bases). V lost 1 base and J lost 3, with 7 bases in between. CDR1 and CDR2 from the germline V gene are MNHNS and SASEGT. The length of the CDR3 is 14 residues.

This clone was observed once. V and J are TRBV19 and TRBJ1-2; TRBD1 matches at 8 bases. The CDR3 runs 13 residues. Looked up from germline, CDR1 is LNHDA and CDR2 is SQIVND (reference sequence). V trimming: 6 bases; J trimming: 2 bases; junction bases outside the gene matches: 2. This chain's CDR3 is CASRAGGNYGYTF. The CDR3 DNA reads TGTGCCAGTAGGGCAGGGGGCAACTATGGCTACACCTTC. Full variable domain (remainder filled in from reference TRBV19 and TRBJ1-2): DGGITQSPKYLFRKEGQNVTLSCEQNLNHDAMYWYRQDPGQGLRLIYYSQIVNDFQKGDIAEGYSVSREKKESFPLTVTSAQKNPTAFYLCASRAGGNYGYTFGSGTRLTVV.

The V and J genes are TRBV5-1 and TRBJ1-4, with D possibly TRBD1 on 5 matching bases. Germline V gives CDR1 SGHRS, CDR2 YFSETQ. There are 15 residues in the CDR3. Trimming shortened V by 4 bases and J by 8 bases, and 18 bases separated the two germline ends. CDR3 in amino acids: CASSEVQGAGEKLFF. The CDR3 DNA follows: TGCGCCAGCAGCGAAGTCCAGGGCGCGGGGGAAAAACTGTTTTTT.

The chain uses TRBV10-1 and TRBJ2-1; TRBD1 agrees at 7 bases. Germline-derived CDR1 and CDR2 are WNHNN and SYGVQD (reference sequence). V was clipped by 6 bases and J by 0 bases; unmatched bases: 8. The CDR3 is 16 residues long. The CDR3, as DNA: TGCGCCAGCAGCCGACAGGGTTTCAGCTCCTACAATGAGCAGTTCTTC. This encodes CASSRQGFSSYNEQFF.

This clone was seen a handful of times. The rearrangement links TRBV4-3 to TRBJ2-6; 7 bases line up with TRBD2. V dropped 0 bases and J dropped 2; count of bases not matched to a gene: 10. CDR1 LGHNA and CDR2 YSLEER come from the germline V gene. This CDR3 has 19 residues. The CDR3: CASSQDPPRAGAGANVLTF. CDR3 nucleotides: TGCGCCAGCAGCCAAGATCCCCCCAGGGCGGGGGCTGGGGCCAACGTCCTGACTTTC.